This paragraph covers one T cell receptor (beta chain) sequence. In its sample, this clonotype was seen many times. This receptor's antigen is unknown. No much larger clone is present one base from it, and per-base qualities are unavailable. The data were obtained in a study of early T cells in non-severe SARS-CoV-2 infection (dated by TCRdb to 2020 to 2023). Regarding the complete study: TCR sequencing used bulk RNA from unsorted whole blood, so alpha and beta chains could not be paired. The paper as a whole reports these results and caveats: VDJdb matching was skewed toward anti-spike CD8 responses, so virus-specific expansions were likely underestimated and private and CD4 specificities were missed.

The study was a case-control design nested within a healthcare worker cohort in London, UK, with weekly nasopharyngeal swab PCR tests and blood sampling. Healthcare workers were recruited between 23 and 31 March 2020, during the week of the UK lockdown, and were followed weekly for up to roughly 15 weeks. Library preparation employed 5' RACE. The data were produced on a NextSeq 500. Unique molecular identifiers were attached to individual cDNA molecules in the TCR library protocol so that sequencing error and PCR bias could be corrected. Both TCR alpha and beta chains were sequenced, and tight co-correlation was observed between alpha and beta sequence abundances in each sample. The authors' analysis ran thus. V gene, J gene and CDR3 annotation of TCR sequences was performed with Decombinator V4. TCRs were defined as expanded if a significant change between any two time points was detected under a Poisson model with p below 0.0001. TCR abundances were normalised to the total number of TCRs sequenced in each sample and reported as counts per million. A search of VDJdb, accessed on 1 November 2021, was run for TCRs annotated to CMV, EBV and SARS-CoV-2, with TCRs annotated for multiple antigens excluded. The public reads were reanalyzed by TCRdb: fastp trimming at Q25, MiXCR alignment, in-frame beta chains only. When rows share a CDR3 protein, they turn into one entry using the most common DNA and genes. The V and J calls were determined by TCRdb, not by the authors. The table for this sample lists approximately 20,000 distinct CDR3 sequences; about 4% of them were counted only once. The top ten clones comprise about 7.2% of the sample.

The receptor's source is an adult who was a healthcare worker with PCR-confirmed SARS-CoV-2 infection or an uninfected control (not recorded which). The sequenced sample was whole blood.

The CDR3 protein: CASSLQGNALHF. The DNA reads TGTGCCAGCAGCCTACAGGGTAATGCCCTCCACTTT. The rearranged chain carries TRBV7-9 and TRBJ1-6, and TRBD1 may be the D gene, going by 6 matching bases. The CDR3, from cysteine to phenylalanine, totals 12 residues. Only CDR3 DNA remains: 36 bases, in frame from the first base. The germline V gene (reference sequence) specifies SEHNR as CDR1 and FQNEAQ as CDR2. Trimming takes 5 bases from V and 14 bases from J, and the germline ends sit 13 bases apart.